The present T cell receptor beta chain was sequenced within a study of early T cells in non-severe SARS-CoV-2 infection. Overall study context: The sequenced material was bulk RNA from unsorted whole blood, and its chains were unpaired. Study-wide points: Lookups in VDJdb leaned toward anti-spike CD8 responses and missed private and CD4 specificities.

Researchers tagged individual cDNA molecules with unique molecular identifiers. TCRdb passed the 5' RACE reads through MiXCR, listing each CDR3 protein once. This sample carries 100,000 to 120,000 distinct CDR3 sequences, around 12% of them seen once, and the ten largest clones take 3.8%. CDR1 is SGDLS and CDR2 is YYNGEE in the germline V gene. CDR3 length: 15 amino acids. V lost 7 bases, J lost 0 bases, and 14 bases lay in between. Comments on this clonotype: Its antigen is undetermined.

The sample consisted of whole blood, taken at baseline. The origin of this receptor is an adult who was a healthcare worker with PCR-confirmed SARS-CoV-2 infection or an uninfected control (not recorded which). This rearrangement joins TRBV9 to TRBJ1-3; weak D call: TRBD1 (6 bases). The CDR3 region has the DNA TGTGCCAGCGGGGGCACTCCTAGCTCTGGAAACACCATATATTTT. The encoded protein is CASGGTPSSGNTIYF.